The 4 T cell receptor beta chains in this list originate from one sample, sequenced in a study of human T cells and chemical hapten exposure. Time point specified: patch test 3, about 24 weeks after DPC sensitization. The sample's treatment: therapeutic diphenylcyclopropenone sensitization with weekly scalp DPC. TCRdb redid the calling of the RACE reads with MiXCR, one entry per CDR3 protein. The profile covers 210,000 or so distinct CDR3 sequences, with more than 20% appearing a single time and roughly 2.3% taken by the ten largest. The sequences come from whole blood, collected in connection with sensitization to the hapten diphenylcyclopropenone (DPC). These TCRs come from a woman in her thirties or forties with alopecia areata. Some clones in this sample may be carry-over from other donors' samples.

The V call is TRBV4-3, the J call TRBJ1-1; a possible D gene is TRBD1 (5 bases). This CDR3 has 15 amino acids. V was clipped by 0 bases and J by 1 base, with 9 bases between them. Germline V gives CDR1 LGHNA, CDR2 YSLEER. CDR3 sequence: CASSQDVRANTEAFF. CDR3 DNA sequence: TGCGCCAGCAGCCAAGATGTCAGGGCGAACACTGAAGCTTTCTTT.

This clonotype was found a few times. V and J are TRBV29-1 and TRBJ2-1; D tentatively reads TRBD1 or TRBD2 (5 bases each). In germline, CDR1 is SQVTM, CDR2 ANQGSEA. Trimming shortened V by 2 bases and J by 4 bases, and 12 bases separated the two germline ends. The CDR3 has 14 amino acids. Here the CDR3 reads CSVESGDVYNEQFF. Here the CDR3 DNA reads TGCAGCGTTGAATCCGGGGACGTATACAATGAGCAGTTCTTC.

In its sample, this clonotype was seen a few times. CDR3 sequence (DNA): TGTGCCAGCAGTTTACCCCCCGGCAATGAGCAGTTCTTC. As protein: CASSLPPGNEQFF. The chain joins TRBV28 to TRBJ2-1, with D unclear. In germline, CDR1 is MDHEN, CDR2 SYDVKM. Trimming cost V 2 bases and J 6 bases, with 8 bases left between them. The CDR3 runs to 13 residues.

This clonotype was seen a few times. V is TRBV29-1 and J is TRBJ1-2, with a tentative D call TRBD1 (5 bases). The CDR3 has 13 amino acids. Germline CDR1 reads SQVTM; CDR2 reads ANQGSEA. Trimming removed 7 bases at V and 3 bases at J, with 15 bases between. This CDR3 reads CSGGEGDYYGYTF. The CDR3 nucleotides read TGCAGCGGAGGTGAAGGGGATTACTATGGCTACACCTTC.